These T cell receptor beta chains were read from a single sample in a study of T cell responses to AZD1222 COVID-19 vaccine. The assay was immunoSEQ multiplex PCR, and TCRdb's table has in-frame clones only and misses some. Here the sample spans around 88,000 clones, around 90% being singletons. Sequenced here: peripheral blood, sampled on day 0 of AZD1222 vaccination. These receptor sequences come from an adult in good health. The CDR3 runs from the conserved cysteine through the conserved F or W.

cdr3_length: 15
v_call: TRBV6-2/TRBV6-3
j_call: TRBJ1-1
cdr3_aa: CASSYGTYKNTEAFF

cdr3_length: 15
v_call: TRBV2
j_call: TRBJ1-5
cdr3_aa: CASSYENLGNQPQHF

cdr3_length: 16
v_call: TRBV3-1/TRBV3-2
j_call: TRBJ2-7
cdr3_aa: CASSHPSGRPAYEQYF

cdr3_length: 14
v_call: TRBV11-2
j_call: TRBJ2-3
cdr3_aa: CASSQDSATDTQYF

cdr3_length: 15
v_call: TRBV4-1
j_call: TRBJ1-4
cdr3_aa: CASSQDPSMGEKLFF

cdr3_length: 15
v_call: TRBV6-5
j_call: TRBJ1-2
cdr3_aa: CASSSKDRAGNGYTF

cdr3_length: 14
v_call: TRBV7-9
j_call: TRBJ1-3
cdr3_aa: CASSPGISGNTIYF

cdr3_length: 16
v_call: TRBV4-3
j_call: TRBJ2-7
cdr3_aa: CASSQELGEPPYEQYF

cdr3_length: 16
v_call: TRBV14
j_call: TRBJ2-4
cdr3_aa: CASSREGGLAKNIQYF

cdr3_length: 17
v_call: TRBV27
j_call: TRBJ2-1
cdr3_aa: CASQRERGDQKYNEQFF

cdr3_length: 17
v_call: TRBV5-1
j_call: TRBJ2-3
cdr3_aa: CASSLALNRPSADTQYF

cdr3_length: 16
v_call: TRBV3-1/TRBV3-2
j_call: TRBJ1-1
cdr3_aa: CASSPSGQGGNTEAFF

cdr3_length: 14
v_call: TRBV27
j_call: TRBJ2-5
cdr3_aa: CASHSAGEFETQYF

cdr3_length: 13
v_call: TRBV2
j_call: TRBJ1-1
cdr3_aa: CASKGQSNTEAFF

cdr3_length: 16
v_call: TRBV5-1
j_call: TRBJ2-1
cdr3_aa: CASSHTGTGPGNEQFF

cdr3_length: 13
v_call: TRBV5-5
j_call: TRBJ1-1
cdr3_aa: CASSLELNTEAFF

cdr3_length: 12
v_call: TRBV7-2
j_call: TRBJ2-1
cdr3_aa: CASSPVNTGQFF

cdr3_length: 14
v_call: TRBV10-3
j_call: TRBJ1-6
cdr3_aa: CAISEIRGNSPLHF

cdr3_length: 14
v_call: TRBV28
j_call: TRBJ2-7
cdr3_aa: CASSLGGQGYEQYF

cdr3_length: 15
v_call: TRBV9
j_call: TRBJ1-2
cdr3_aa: CASSVVAGLRYGYTF

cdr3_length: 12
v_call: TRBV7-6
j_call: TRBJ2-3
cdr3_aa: CASSSDLSSQYF

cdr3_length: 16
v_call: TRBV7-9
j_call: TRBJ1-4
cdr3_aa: CASSPIRVATNEKLFF

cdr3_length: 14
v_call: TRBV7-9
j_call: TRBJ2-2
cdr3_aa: CASSLQAGTGELFF

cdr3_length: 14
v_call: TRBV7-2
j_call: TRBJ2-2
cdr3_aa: CASSSVMGSGELFF

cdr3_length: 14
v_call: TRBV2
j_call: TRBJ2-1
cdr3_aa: CASTEGKSYNEQFF

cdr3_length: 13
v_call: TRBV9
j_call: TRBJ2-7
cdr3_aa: CASSGLGSYEQYF

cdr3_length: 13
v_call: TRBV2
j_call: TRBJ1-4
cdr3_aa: CASSWDKGEKLFF

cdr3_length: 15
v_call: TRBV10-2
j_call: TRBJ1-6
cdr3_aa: CASSDPQGSHPPLHF

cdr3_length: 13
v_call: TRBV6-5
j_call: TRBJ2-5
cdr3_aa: CASSYTGAETQYF

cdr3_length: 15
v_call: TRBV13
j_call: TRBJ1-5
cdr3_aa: CASSLRGQGNQPQHF

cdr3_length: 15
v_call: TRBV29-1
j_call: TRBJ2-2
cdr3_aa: CSVSIAGGGTGELFF

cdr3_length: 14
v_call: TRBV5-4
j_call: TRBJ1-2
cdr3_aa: CASSLIEAPSGYTF

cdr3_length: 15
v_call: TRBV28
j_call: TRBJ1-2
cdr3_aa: CASSSPPTGNYGYTF

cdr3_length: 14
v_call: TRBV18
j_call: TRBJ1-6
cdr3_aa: CASSRDRGDSPLHF

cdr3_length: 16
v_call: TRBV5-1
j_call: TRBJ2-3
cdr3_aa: CASSLASRRGTDTQYF

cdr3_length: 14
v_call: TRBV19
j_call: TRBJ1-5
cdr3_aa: CASSGLPSNQPQHF

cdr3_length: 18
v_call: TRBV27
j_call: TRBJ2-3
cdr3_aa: CASSPWGLAGFGTDTQYF

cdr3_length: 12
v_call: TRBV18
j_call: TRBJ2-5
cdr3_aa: CASSPSSETQYF

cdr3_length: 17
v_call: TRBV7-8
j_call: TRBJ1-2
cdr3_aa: CASSPRVTGTGDYGYTF

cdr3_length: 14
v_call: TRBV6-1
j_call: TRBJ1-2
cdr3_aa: CASSEQAGADGYTF

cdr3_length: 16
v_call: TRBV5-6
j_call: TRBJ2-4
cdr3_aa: CASSYPTSGRGDIQYF

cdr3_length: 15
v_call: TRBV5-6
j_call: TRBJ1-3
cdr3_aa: CASSSGRRSGNTIYF

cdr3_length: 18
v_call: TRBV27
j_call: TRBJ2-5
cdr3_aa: CASSLVPPTGWTQETQYF

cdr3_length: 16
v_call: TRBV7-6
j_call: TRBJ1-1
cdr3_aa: CASSFPFPSMNTEAFF

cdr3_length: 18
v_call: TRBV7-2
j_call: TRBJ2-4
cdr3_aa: CASSPNPGLAGWKNIQYF

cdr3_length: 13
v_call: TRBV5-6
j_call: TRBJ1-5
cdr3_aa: CASSSVGYQPQHF

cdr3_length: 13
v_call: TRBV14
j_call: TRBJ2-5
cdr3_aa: CASTQGLGETQYF

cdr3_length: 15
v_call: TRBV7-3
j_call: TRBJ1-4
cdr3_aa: CASSLTGSPNEKLFF

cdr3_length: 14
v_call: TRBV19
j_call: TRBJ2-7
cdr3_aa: CASSSRDRVYEQYF

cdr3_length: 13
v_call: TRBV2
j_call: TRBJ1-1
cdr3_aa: CASSADTNTEAFF

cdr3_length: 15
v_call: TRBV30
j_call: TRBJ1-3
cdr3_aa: CAWSRGRRSGNTIYF

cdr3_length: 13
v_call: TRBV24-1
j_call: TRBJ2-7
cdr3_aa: CATQKGSDYEQYF

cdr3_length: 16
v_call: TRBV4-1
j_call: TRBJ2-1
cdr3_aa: CASSQDLAGGWNEQFF